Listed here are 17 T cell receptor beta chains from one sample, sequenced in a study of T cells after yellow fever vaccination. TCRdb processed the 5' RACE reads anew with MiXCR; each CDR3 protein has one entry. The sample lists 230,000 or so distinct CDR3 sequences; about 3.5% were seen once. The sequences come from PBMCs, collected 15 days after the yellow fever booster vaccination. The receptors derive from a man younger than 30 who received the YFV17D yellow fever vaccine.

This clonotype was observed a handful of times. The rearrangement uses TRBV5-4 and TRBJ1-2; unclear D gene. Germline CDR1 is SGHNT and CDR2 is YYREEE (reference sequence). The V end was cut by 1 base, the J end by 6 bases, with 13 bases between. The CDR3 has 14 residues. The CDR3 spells CASSLTLDWDGYTF. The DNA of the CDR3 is TGTGCCAGCAGCTTGACCCTTGACTGGGATGGCTACACCTTC.

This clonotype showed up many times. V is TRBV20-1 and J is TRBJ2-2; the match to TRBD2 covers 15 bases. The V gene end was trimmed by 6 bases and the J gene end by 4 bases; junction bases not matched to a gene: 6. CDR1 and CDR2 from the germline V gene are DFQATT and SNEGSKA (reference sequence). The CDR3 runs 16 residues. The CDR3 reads CSARTSGGASTGELFF. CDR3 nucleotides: TGCAGTGCCCGGACTAGCGGGGGGGCCAGCACCGGGGAGCTGTTTTTT.

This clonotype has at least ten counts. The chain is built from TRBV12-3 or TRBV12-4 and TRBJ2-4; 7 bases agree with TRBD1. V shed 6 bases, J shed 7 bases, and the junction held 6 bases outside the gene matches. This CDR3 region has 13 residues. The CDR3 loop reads CASSHRGRNIQYF. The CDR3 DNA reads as TGTGCCAGCAGCCACAGGGGAAGGAACATTCAGTACTTC.

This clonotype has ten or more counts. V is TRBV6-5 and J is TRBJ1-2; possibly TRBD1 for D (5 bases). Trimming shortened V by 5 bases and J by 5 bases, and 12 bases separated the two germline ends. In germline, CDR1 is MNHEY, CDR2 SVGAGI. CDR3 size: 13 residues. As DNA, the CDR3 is TGTGCCAGCAGTCCCGGGGGGAGATATGGCTACACCTTC. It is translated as CASSPGGRYGYTF.

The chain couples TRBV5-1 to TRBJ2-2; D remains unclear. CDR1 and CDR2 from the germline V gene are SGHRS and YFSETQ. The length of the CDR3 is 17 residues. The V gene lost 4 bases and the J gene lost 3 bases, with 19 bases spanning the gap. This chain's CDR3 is CASSAIFGARDTGELFF. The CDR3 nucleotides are TGCGCCAGCAGCGCCATCTTCGGAGCTCGTGACACCGGGGAGCTGTTTTTT.

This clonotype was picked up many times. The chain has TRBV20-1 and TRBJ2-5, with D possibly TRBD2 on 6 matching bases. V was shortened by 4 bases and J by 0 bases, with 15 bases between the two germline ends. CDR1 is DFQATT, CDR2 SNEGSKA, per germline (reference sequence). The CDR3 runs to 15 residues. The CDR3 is CSATVAASNQETQYF. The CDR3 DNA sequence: TGCAGTGCTACCGTAGCGGCATCGAACCAAGAGACCCAGTACTTC.

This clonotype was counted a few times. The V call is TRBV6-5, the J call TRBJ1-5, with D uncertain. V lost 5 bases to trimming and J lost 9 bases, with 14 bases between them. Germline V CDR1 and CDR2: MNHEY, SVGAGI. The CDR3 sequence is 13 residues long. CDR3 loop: CASSETGRRPQHF. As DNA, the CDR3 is TGTGCCAGCAGTGAGACCGGGAGACGGCCCCAGCATTTT.

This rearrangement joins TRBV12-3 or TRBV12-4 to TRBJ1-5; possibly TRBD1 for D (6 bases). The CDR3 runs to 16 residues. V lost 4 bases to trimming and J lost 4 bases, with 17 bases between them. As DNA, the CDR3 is TGTGCCAGCAGTTCGTCGGACAGCCCGCCGAATCAGCCCCAGCATTTT. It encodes CASSSSDSPPNQPQHF.

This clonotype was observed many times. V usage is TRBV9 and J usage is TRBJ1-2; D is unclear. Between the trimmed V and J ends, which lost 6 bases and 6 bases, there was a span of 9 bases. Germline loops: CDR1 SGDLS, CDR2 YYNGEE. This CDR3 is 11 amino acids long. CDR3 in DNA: TGTGCCAGCAATAGAGTCCATGGCTACACCTTC. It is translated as CASNRVHGYTF.

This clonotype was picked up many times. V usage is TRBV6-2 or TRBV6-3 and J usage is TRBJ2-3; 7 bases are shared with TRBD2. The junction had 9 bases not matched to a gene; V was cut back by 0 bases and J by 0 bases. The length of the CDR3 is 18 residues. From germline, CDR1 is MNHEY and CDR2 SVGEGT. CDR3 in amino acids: CASSYSRESGDSTDTQYF. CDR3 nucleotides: TGTGCCAGCAGTTACTCGAGGGAGAGCGGGGATAGCACAGATACGCAGTATTTT.

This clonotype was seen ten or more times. The CDR3 coding sequence is TGCAGTGCTAGAGCCGGGGGCAATCAGCCCCAGCATTTT. It is translated as CSARAGGNQPQHF. The J gene is TRBJ1-5, the V gene TRBV20-1, with D hard to call. The CDR3 runs to 13 residues. The germline CDR1 and CDR2 sequences are DFQATT and SNEGSKA (reference sequence). V was shortened by 1 base and J by 2 bases, with 6 bases between the two germline ends.

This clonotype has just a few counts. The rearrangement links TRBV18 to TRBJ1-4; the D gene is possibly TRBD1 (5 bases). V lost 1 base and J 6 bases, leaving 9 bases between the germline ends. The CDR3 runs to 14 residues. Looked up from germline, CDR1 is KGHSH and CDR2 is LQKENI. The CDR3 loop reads CASSPQAGHEKLFF. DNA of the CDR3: TGTGCCAGCTCACCACAAGCAGGGCATGAAAAACTGTTTTTT.

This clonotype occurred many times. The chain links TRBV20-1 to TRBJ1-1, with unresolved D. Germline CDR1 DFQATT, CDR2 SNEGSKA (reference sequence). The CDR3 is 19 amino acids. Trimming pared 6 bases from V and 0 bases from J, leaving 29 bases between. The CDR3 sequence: CSAIRSGSSGRRMNTEAFF. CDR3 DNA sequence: TGCAGTGCCATTCGTTCCGGGTCATCCGGAAGGCGTATGAACACTGAAGCTTTCTTT.

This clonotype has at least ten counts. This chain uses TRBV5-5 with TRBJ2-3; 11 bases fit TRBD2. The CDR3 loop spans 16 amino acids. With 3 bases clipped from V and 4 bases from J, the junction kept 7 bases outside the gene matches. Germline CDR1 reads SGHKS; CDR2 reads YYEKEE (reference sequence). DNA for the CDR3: TGTGCCAGCAGCTGGGGACTAGCGGTTGTGTCAGATACGCAGTATTTT. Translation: CASSWGLAVVSDTQYF. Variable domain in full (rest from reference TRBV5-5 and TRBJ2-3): DAGVTQSPTHLIKTRGQQVTLRCSPISGHKSVSWYQQVLGQGPQFIFQYYEKEERGRGNFPDRFSARQFPNYSSELNVNALLLGDSALYLCASSWGLAVVSDTQYFGPGTRLTVL.

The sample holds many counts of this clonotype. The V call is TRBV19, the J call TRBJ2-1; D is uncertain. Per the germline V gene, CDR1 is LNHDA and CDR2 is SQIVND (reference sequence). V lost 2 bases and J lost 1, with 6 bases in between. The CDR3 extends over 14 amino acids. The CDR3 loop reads CASSIISSYNEQFF. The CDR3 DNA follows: TGTGCCAGTAGTATAATCTCTTCCTACAATGAGCAGTTCTTC.

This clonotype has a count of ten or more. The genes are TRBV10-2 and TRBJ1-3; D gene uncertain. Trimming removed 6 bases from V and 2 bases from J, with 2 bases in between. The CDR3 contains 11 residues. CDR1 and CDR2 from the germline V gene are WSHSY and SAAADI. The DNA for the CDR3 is TGCGCCAGCAGGGCTGGAAACACCATATATTTT. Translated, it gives CASRAGNTIYF.

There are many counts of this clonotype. In DNA form, the CDR3 reads TGTGCCATCAGTGACCGGGGACTAGCGGGGGGGAAGACCTACGAGCAGTACTTC. Its translation: CAISDRGLAGGKTYEQYF. The chain recombines TRBV10-3 with TRBJ2-7, with 16 bases aligning to TRBD2. The V segment lost 3 bases and the J segment 2 bases; nucleotides outside the gene matches: 7. The V gene's germline CDR1 is ENHRY and CDR2 SYGVKD. This CDR3 is built from 18 residues.